A selection of T cell receptor beta chains follows, all from one sample in a study of blood T cells in healthy people across ages. TCRdb used MiXCR to reprocess the 5' RACE reads, holding one entry per CDR3 protein. The table includes 1.5 million to 2 million distinct CDR3 sequences, 28% detected once. Sequenced input: blood. The receptors were sampled from a woman aged 25 to 39 in good health. CDR3s include the opening cysteine and the closing phenylalanine or tryptophan. D genes are given only for firm matches. Size values are once, few and many counts, or a class for expanded clones, and some rows have none.

V	size	J	D	CDR3	DNA
TRBV19	.	TRBJ2-4	TRBD2	CASGGGDTLAKNIQYF	TGTGCCAGTGGCGGGGGGGACACCCTAGCCAAAAACATTCAGTACTTC
TRBV11-3	.	TRBJ2-1	TRBD2	CASSLGLAGGGDEQFF	TGTGCCAGCAGCTTGGGGCTAGCGGGAGGGGGGGATGAGCAGTTCTTC
TRBV12-3/TRBV12-4	few	TRBJ1-2	.	CASSSSLLGRRNYGYTF	TGTGCCAGCAGTTCTTCCCTCCTAGGACGCAGAAACTATGGCTACACCTTC
TRBV7-2	many	TRBJ2-7	.	CASSLETGSSYEQYF	TGCGCCAGCAGCTTAGAAACAGGGAGCTCCTACGAGCAGTACTTC
TRBV29-1	.	TRBJ2-1	.	CSVVLGADEQFF	TGCAGCGTTGTCTTGGGGGCGGACGAGCAGTTCTTC
TRBV15	many	TRBJ2-7	.	CATSSHRASSYEQYF	TGTGCCACCAGCAGCCACAGGGCGAGCTCCTACGAGCAGTACTTC
TRBV5-1	once	TRBJ1-2	.	CTSATSNYGYTF	TGCACCAGTGCGACCTCTAACTATGGCTACACCTTC
TRBV6-1	few	TRBJ2-3	.	CASSDSRTLVGTDTQYF	TGTGCCAGCAGTGATTCCCGGACGCTAGTGGGCACAGATACGCAGTATTTT
TRBV7-2	.	TRBJ2-5	TRBD2	CASSSPGGGRYQETQYF	TGTGCCAGCAGCTCCCCCGGGGGCGGGAGGTACCAAGAGACCCAGTACTTC
TRBV10-3	.	TRBJ2-3	TRBD1	CAISERGQGTDTQYF	TGTGCCATCAGTGAGAGAGGACAGGGGACAGATACGCAGTATTTT
TRBV6-4	many	TRBJ2-3	.	CASSTQGADTQYF	TGTGCCAGCAGTACGCAGGGAGCTGATACGCAGTATTTT
TRBV7-2	few	TRBJ2-3	.	CASAGFASTDTQYF	TGTGCCAGCGCGGGTTTTGCTAGCACAGATACGCAGTATTTT
TRBV5-1	.	TRBJ2-7	.	CASSTRDGSYKQYF	TGCGCCAGCAGCACCCGGGACGGCTCCTACAAGCAGTACTTC
TRBV11-2	few	TRBJ2-6	.	CASSLLGVVSGANVLTF	TGTGCCAGCAGCCTCCTGGGAGTAGTCTCTGGGGCCAACGTCCTGACTTTC
TRBV5-1	.	TRBJ1-2	TRBD1	CASSFRTGGSNCGYTF	TGCGCCAGCAGCTTTCGGACAGGGGGTTCTAACTGTGGCTACACCTTC
TRBV20-1	many	TRBJ2-7	.	CSARDWSGRTGEQYF	TGCAGTGCTAGAGATTGGTCCGGGAGAACGGGAGAGCAGTACTTC
TRBV10-3	.	TRBJ1-2	TRBD1	CAISAGTGGLYGYTF	TGTGCCATCAGCGCAGGGACAGGGGGCCTCTATGGCTACACCTTC
TRBV6-2/TRBV6-3	.	TRBJ1-1	.	CASSRRSVTEAFF	TGTGCCAGCAGCCGGCGCTCGGTGACTGAAGCTTTCTTT
TRBV30	.	TRBJ1-2	.	CAPPPGFYGYTF	TGTGCTCCCCCTCCGGGGTTCTATGGCTACACCTTC
TRBV7-2	many	TRBJ2-7	TRBD2	CASSLGLAGGAYEQYF	TGTGCCAGCAGCTTGGGACTAGCGGGAGGGGCCTACGAGCAGTACTTC
TRBV12-3/TRBV12-4	many	TRBJ1-6	.	CASSEGRTESLHF	TGTGCCAGCAGTGAGGGACGGACCGAATCCCTCCACTTT
TRBV28	few	TRBJ1-1	.	CASSLARAEAFF	TGTGCCAGCAGTTTAGCTAGGGCTGAAGCTTTCTTT
TRBV19	.	TRBJ2-2	.	CASSITGAGSGELFF	TGTGCCAGTAGTATAACGGGGGCTGGGTCCGGGGAGCTGTTTTTT
TRBV6-2/TRBV6-3	.	TRBJ2-1	.	CASSYPMFF	TGTGCCAGCAGTTACCCCATGTTCTTC
TRBV3-1	.	TRBJ1-1	.	CASSLQWGTEAFF	TGTGCCAGCAGCCTCCAATGGGGTACTGAAGCTTTCTTT
TRBV5-1	.	TRBJ2-7	.	CASSPGHPHYEQYF	TGCGCCAGCAGCCCCGGCCACCCTCATTACGAGCAGTACTTC
TRBV12-3/TRBV12-4	.	TRBJ2-7	.	CASSPWTVSYEQYF	TGTGCCAGCAGTCCCTGGACTGTCTCCTACGAGCAGTACTTC
TRBV6-2/TRBV6-3	.	TRBJ2-7	TRBD1	CASSYPGTGRHEQYF	TGTGCCAGCAGTTACCCCGGGACAGGGAGGCACGAGCAGTACTTC
TRBV9	many	TRBJ2-7	TRBD1	CASSPRTGRSEQYF	TGTGCCAGCAGCCCGCGGACAGGCCGTTCCGAGCAGTACTTC
TRBV3-1	.	TRBJ2-1	TRBD2	CASSPRAGEDEQFF	TGTGCCAGCAGTCCAAGAGCGGGAGAGGATGAGCAGTTCTTC
TRBV2	.	TRBJ2-5	.	CASSHQWGETQYF	TGTGCCAGCAGTCACCAGTGGGGAGAGACCCAGTACTTC